The present TCR beta chain was sequenced within a study of cytomegalovirus exposure and HLA in healthy donors (dated by TCRdb to between 2016 and 2019). Turning to the overall study: In an earlier analysis of around 540 of the donors, roughly 300 Gb of sequence data and some 120 million unique TCR beta sequences from 180 million or so T cells were reported. Roughly 300 gigabases of sequencing data and approximately 85 million unique TCR sequences were included in an early release covering several hundred HLA-typed donors. The genetic ancestry cluster associated with self-reported Caucasian donors included 81% of the roughly 400 genotyped donors. The study was designed to test whether signatures of past pathogen exposure could be identified by cataloging public T cell receptors. The study profiled the T cell repertoires of more than 500 subjects by immunosequencing and related them to cytomegalovirus serostatus. Along with the approximately 670-subject first cohort, a separate validation cohort of around 120 different subjects was used. To predict cytomegalovirus infection status, the study brought together high-throughput TCR immunosequencing, statistical association of individual TCRs with disease status, and machine learning. In a later analysis, previously published TCR beta repertoires from fewer than 750 donors were re-analyzed and high-resolution HLA genotyping was added so that TCR occurrence patterns could be studied. Rather than drawing on any new phenotypic data, the later analysis identified candidate immune exposures from TCR beta sequences and the way those sequences occurred across donors. In an earlier analysis of 500 to 650 of the donors, high-throughput TCR beta sequencing was used to judge whether each TCR beta V gene segment behaved as functional or pseudogenic. Donor age, sex, ethnicity and CMV serostatus were compiled together with the repertoire data. Genome-wide SNP genotypes for about 65% of the 666 donors were used in a later genetic analysis, which treated that subset as a discovery cohort. Every discovery cohort repertoire had been produced on one sequencing platform. HLA typing included class I and class II loci at four-digit resolution. Typing coverage differed by locus: A, B, C, DRB1 and DQB1 were typed in roughly 620-630 donors, DQA1 in approximately 520, DPA1 in nearly 610, and DPB1 in approximately 450. About 5 DR-DQ haplotypes were handled as single units for association and clustering, since linkage in the cohort was strong. Across approximately 400 genotyped donors of the cohort, an average of roughly 250,000 unique TCR beta nucleotide sequences per donor were sequenced, and approximately 17% of those sequences were non-productive.

Libraries were constructed by the immunoSEQ multiplex PCR assay. The multiplex PCR relied on a mix of 60 forward primers for TCR Vbeta segments and 13 reverse primers for TCR Jbeta segments. The CDR3 region of rearranged TCR beta genes was amplified from genomic DNA by a multiplex PCR assay. Amplified TCR beta libraries were sequenced as 87-base-pair reads on the Illumina HiSeq System. As for how the authors treated the data: Across the 600 to 700 repertoires, a later analysis counted tens of millions of unique TCR beta chains, approximately 12 million of which were shared by at least two donors. Raw reads were error-corrected and collapsed into unique sequences by a nearest-neighbor algorithm in which closely related sequences were merged to remove PCR and sequencing errors. V, D and J gene segments were assigned by aligning CDR3 sequences to IMGT reference sequences. For a sequence to be retained, at least a six-nucleotide match to both a V gene segment and a J gene segment was required. Rearrangements were classified as productive when the CDR3 lacked stop codons and remained in frame with V and J, and all other rearrangements were classified as non-productive. Following IMGT convention, CDR3 was defined as the stretch from the second conserved V-encoded cysteine up to the conserved J-encoded phenylalanine. Sequences without an unambiguous match to a single V gene segment were excluded from the earlier analysis of several hundred of the donors. An earlier analysis of several hundred of the donors called V segments functional above 56.7% productive rearrangements and segregating when the between-donor standard deviation exceeded 5%. A statistical classification framework was developed to diagnose cytomegalovirus status using the catalog of TCR beta chain sequences. A later analysis assigned V and J genes by comparing TCR nucleotide sequences with IMGT/GENE-DB human TR gene sequences. Using the TCRdist pipeline, a later analysis assigned CDR3 sequences along with most-parsimonious VDJ recombination scenarios. A later analysis defined each TCR beta chain by its CDR3 amino acid sequence plus V-gene family, and excluded reads lacking a unique V-gene family. As a way to deal with suspected cross-contamination and a sequencing artifact, a later analysis dropped 450 to 600 nucleotide sequences that were highly shared and had low generation probability. A later analysis calculated a clonal expansion index for each public chain from normalized within-repertoire ranks of inferred template counts. A later analysis computed generation probabilities with a VDJ recombination model fitted to out-of-frame rearrangements, and checked the results against IGoR. Hypergeometric tests were used in a later analysis to score TCR-TCR, TCR-HLA and TCR-CMV co-occurrence, with a repertoire-size bias correction applied to the TCR pairs. In a later analysis, false discovery rates were estimated by permuting HLA or CMV assignments 20 times. In a later analysis, co-occurring TCRs were grouped using DBSCAN, with TCRdist sequence similarity added in when clustering inside HLA-allele-positive subsets. Repertoires with fewer than 30,000 or more than 120,000 public chains were left out of co-occurrence clustering, as were five repertoires with anomalous nucleotide sharing. TCRdb obtained this table from immuneACCESS and retained in-frame rearrangements with V and J assigned. These tables miss some clones; where compared with another copy, unresolved V genes account for less than half of the shortfall, and the remainder is unexplained. V and J calls and clone size are as listed in that table; D and trimming were resolved from the DNA. For this sample there are more than 140,000 clones; roughly 77% appear just once. Around 3.4% of the sample lies in the top ten.

The CDR3, cysteine through phenylalanine, is 14 amino acids long. The retained sequence is limited to the CDR3, 42 bases, with the frame set at the first base. Sequences KGHSH (CDR1) and LQKENI (CDR2) are obtained from the germline V gene. Germline trimming: 6 bases from V, 2 bases from J; junction bases outside gene matches: 5. Beyond this particular receptor, the publication reports: When HLA alleles, especially DR and DQ, strongly co-occurred, attributing TCR associations to individual alleles was difficult. Only TCR beta chains were sequenced in this cohort, and the absence of alpha or paired-chain data limited detectable features. A later analysis reported that several top co-occurrence clusters appeared linked to parvovirus B19, influenza, CMV and Epstein-Barr virus. In a later analysis, some 17,000 TCR beta sequences were associated with specific HLA alleles at a false discovery rate of 0.05. A total of some 180 TCR beta chains were listed by the study as associated with cytomegalovirus. In an earlier analysis of several hundred of the donors, most TCR beta V segments were observed in productive rearrangements about 87% or about 30% of the time, broadly matching IMGT annotations. A few of the identified cytomegalovirus-associated TCR beta chains were confirmed in vitro to be specific for cytomegalovirus antigens. Because counts were too low, some 17 rarely observed V segments, including chromosome 9 orphons, were excluded from the earlier analysis of some 590 of the donors. The authors suggested that the approach could potentially be generalized to other disease states and immunological phenotypes. Some IMGT-functional V segments, including TRBV6-2 and TRBV6-3, could not be distinguished by the 87-base-pair reads and were therefore excluded. According to a later genetic analysis, donors in an Asian-associated ancestry cluster had fewer N-insertions in productive TCRs than the roughly 670-donor mean. In a later analysis, HLA-associated TCR beta chains showed more clonal expansion and lower generation probabilities than non-associated chains that were equally common. Correlated functional status among segregating V segments might reflect linkage disequilibrium, but an unknown experimental factor could not be ruled out. According to a later analysis, TCR association rates differed among HLA loci, with DRB1 alleles showing the most associated TCRs and HLA-C alleles showing the fewest. While some public TCRs were present in many individuals, most TCR sequences turned up only very rarely across donors. Immune exposure information for the cohort was limited to CMV serostatus. The classifier was reported to diagnose cytomegalovirus status with high specificity and sensitivity in both the original cohort and the validation cohort. A further reported finding was that TCR beta sequences accurately predicted the HLA-A and HLA-B alleles for most subjects in the first cohort. A group of highly shared sequence variants was considered likely to be a technical artifact of the sequencing pipeline. A later genetic analysis associated a missense DCLRE1C variant with V-gene and J-gene trimming of TCR beta chains, and an independent cohort replicated the association. Because HLA typing was missing for some donors at each locus, association tests included only the typed subset. Most CMV-associated TCR beta chains appeared to be HLA-restricted in a later analysis, and the HLA associations seemed to be driven largely by CMV exposure. Roughly uniform sequencing depth across donors was assumed in presence/absence analyses, although this assumption may not hold.

A remark on this clone: There is no known antigen for this receptor. Base-call qualities are not available, and no considerably larger clone is one nucleotide away.

The cohort consisted of 600 to 700 healthy bone marrow donors. At the time of sampling, all cohort members were nominally healthy, though unrecorded immune exposures were likely present. The donor was CMV seronegative and belonged to the group of 352 seronegative cohort members. A peripheral blood sample was provided by each donor, and peripheral blood mononuclear cells were used for TCR beta sequencing. The Qiagen DNeasy Blood Extraction Kit was used to extract genomic DNA from the blood cell samples. Sequencing was performed on PBMCs. This receptor was identified in a man aged 35-49 years in good health and CMV-seronegative. The rearranged segments are TRBV18 and TRBJ2-3, and 7 junction bases match TRBD2. The DNA is as follows: TGTGCCAGCTCGTCTAGCGGCGTCACAGATACGCAGTATTTT. It encodes CASSSSGVTDTQYF.